What follows is one TCR beta chain and its context. The data were obtained in a study of blood T cell repertoires in COVID-19. Study-level information: The cDNA or gDNA used as material had been derived from T cells, B-cell-depleted T cells, or PBMCs.

CDR1 and CDR2 (germline): MDHEN, SYDVKM. This CDR3 spans 16 amino acids. Losses at the gene ends were 2 bases for V and 5 bases for J; bases not matched to a gene: 8. Generated by immunoSEQ multiplex PCR, the TCRdb table keeps only in-frame clones and is missing some. This sample carries about 85,000 clones, roughly 89% of them seen once, and the ten largest clones take about 4.3%. The chain carries TRBV28 and TRBJ1-5; 8 positions match TRBD1. The material sequenced was peripheral blood. This receptor was identified in a woman of 80 years or more with active or convalescent COVID-19. Here the CDR3 DNA reads TGTGCCAGCAGTTTAGCGGACAGGGTGAGGTATCAGCCCCAGCATTTT. Translation gives CASSLADRVRYQPQHF.